This is a list of T cell receptor beta chains from one sample in a study of blood T cells in healthy people across ages. TCRdb called the 5' RACE reads again in MiXCR, with one record for every CDR3 protein. The sample records 1,300,000 or so distinct CDR3 sequences, almost 60% being singletons. Sequencing was done on a sample of blood. The origin of the receptors is a man aged 18 to 30 in good health. The CDR3 runs from the conserved cysteine through the conserved F or W. The D gene is left open where the match is weak. Some rows have no size entry. The others give once, few or many, or a class for an expanded clone.

d_call: TRBD2; v_call: TRBV7-2; clone_size: -; j_call: TRBJ2-7; cdr3_nt: TGTGCCAGCAGCCCTAGCGGCCTAGGAGTTCACGAGCAGTACTTC; cdr3_aa: CASSPSGLGVHEQYF
d_call: -; v_call: TRBV20-1; clone_size: -; j_call: TRBJ2-4; cdr3_nt: TGCAGTGCTAGAGATTATGTGCTCGGTTCTGCCTCCCTTTTAGACAAAAACATTCAGTACTTC; cdr3_aa: CSARDYVLGSASLLDKNIQYF
d_call: -; v_call: TRBV7-9; clone_size: -; j_call: TRBJ2-7; cdr3_nt: TGTGCCAGCAGCATGGGGGGGCACGAGCAGTACTTC; cdr3_aa: CASSMGGHEQYF
d_call: -; v_call: TRBV27; clone_size: -; j_call: TRBJ2-1; cdr3_nt: TGTGCCACCTTAAGGACTGGTGAGCAGTTCTTC; cdr3_aa: CATLRTGEQFF
d_call: -; v_call: TRBV12-3/TRBV12-4; clone_size: few; j_call: TRBJ2-7; cdr3_nt: TGTGCCAGCAGTTTCCAGCCAACCTACGAGCAGTACTTC; cdr3_aa: CASSFQPTYEQYF
d_call: TRBD1; v_call: TRBV12-3/TRBV12-4; clone_size: -; j_call: TRBJ1-3; cdr3_nt: TGTGCCAGCAGTTTCCAGGGGGCTTTGGGAAACACCATATATTTT; cdr3_aa: CASSFQGALGNTIYF
d_call: -; v_call: TRBV4-1; clone_size: few; j_call: TRBJ1-2; cdr3_nt: TGCGCCAGCAGCACGCGTGGGCGCGGACAGAACTATGGCTACACCTTC; cdr3_aa: CASSTRGRGQNYGYTF
d_call: -; v_call: TRBV20-1; clone_size: -; j_call: TRBJ2-1; cdr3_nt: TGCAGTGCTACGTGGGGGTTCAATGAGCAGTTCTTC; cdr3_aa: CSATWGFNEQFF
d_call: -; v_call: TRBV7-8; clone_size: -; j_call: TRBJ2-4; cdr3_nt: TGTGCCAGCAGCCCAAAGCCGGGTGAGAAAAGCATTCAGTACTTC; cdr3_aa: CASSPKPGEKSIQYF
d_call: -; v_call: TRBV3-1; clone_size: -; j_call: TRBJ1-5; cdr3_nt: TGTGCCAGCAGCCATAATCCGGGTTCCAATCAGCCCCAGCATTTT; cdr3_aa: CASSHNPGSNQPQHF
d_call: TRBD1; v_call: TRBV29-1; clone_size: -; j_call: TRBJ1-1; cdr3_nt: TGCAGCGTGGGACAGGAGAACACTGAAGCTTTCTTT; cdr3_aa: CSVGQENTEAFF
d_call: TRBD1; v_call: TRBV7-9; clone_size: few; j_call: TRBJ2-5; cdr3_nt: TGTGCCTCTGTGGAACAGGGGCTAGGGGAGACCCAGTACTTC; cdr3_aa: CASVEQGLGETQYF
d_call: -; v_call: TRBV20-1; clone_size: -; j_call: TRBJ1-2; cdr3_nt: TGCAGTGCTCCATTTGGGGGGGGCTATGGCTACACCTTC; cdr3_aa: CSAPFGGGYGYTF
d_call: -; v_call: TRBV7-2; clone_size: -; j_call: TRBJ2-7; cdr3_nt: TGTGCCAGCAGCCTCCGGGCGGCCGCCTACGAGCAGTACTTC; cdr3_aa: CASSLRAAAYEQYF
d_call: -; v_call: TRBV4-1; clone_size: -; j_call: TRBJ2-1; cdr3_nt: TGCGCCAGCAGCCAAGAAGAGGTCAATGAGCAGTTCTTC; cdr3_aa: CASSQEEVNEQFF
d_call: TRBD2; v_call: TRBV2; clone_size: -; j_call: TRBJ2-1; cdr3_nt: TGTGCCAGCAGTGAAGGGGACACTAGCGGGTTCGATGAGCAGTTCTTC; cdr3_aa: CASSEGDTSGFDEQFF
d_call: TRBD2; v_call: TRBV25-1; clone_size: -; j_call: TRBJ2-1; cdr3_nt: TGTGCCAGCAGTGAAGACGCGGGAGACGTGAATGAGCAGTTCTTC; cdr3_aa: CASSEDAGDVNEQFF
d_call: TRBD1; v_call: TRBV11-2; clone_size: few; j_call: TRBJ1-6; cdr3_nt: TGTGCCAGCACCATAAGACAGGGGAGCTCACCCCTCCACTTT; cdr3_aa: CASTIRQGSSPLHF
d_call: -; v_call: TRBV11-2; clone_size: -; j_call: TRBJ2-5; cdr3_nt: TGTGCCAGCAGCCATCGGACTGGGACCCGGGTAGAGACCCAGTACTTC; cdr3_aa: CASSHRTGTRVETQYF
d_call: -; v_call: TRBV29-1; clone_size: -; j_call: TRBJ1-2; cdr3_nt: TGCAGCGTTGACGGGGACTACTATGGCTACACCTTC; cdr3_aa: CSVDGDYYGYTF
d_call: -; v_call: TRBV4-1; clone_size: -; j_call: TRBJ2-7; cdr3_nt: TGCGCCAGCAGCCAAACGACGGTGTACAATGAGCAGTACTTC; cdr3_aa: CASSQTTVYNEQYF
d_call: -; v_call: TRBV4-3; clone_size: -; j_call: TRBJ2-1; cdr3_nt: TGCGCCAGCAGCCAACTTGGACGGTACAATGAGCAGTTCTTC; cdr3_aa: CASSQLGRYNEQFF
d_call: -; v_call: TRBV6-2/TRBV6-3; clone_size: -; j_call: TRBJ2-7; cdr3_nt: TGTGCCAGCAGTAGGACTACCTACGAGCAGTACTTC; cdr3_aa: CASSRTTYEQYF
d_call: TRBD1; v_call: TRBV12-3/TRBV12-4; clone_size: few; j_call: TRBJ2-3; cdr3_nt: TGTGCCAGCAGTCCGGACAGGGGAAGAACAGATACGCAGTATTTT; cdr3_aa: CASSPDRGRTDTQYF
d_call: TRBD2; v_call: TRBV6-2/TRBV6-3; clone_size: many; j_call: TRBJ2-1; cdr3_nt: TGTGCCAGCAGGACTAGCGGGGGATTCAATGAGCAGTTCTTC; cdr3_aa: CASRTSGGFNEQFF
d_call: TRBD2; v_call: TRBV29-1; clone_size: -; j_call: TRBJ2-3; cdr3_nt: TGCAGCGTGCCCGCTAGCGGGGGAACAGATACGCAGTATTTT; cdr3_aa: CSVPASGGTDTQYF
d_call: TRBD1; v_call: TRBV7-8; clone_size: -; j_call: TRBJ2-1; cdr3_nt: TGTGCCAGCAGCTTACCCCGGGACAGGGTAAATATGTGGGCTTACAATGAGCAGTTCTTC; cdr3_aa: CASSLPRDRVNMWAYNEQFF
d_call: TRBD2; v_call: TRBV11-1; clone_size: few; j_call: TRBJ2-7; cdr3_nt: TGTGCCAGCAGCTTAGCGACCTATGGACTAGCCCCACAATACGAGCAGTACTTC; cdr3_aa: CASSLATYGLAPQYEQYF
d_call: TRBD2; v_call: TRBV11-2; clone_size: -; j_call: TRBJ2-3; cdr3_nt: TGTGCCAGCAGCCTCCCCGTAGGTGGGAGGGGTACGGATACGCAGTATTTT; cdr3_aa: CASSLPVGGRGTDTQYF
d_call: -; v_call: TRBV14; clone_size: -; j_call: TRBJ2-2; cdr3_nt: TGTGCCAGCAGCCAATTAAGCATGAACACCGGGGAGCTGTTTTTT; cdr3_aa: CASSQLSMNTGELFF
d_call: -; v_call: TRBV29-1; clone_size: -; j_call: TRBJ1-5; cdr3_nt: TGCAGGACTGGGGGGGGATTCCAGCCCCAGCATTTT; cdr3_aa: CRTGGGFQPQHF
d_call: -; v_call: TRBV20-1; clone_size: -; j_call: TRBJ2-5; cdr3_nt: TGCAGTGCTAGAGCCACTATGGCTCAAGAGACCCAGTACTTC; cdr3_aa: CSARATMAQETQYF
d_call: -; v_call: TRBV11-2; clone_size: -; j_call: TRBJ2-5; cdr3_nt: TGTGCCAGCAGCCCGGACGAGGGAGGTCAAGAGACCCAGTACTTC; cdr3_aa: CASSPDEGGQETQYF
d_call: TRBD1; v_call: TRBV29-1; clone_size: -; j_call: TRBJ2-2; cdr3_nt: TGCAGCGCGATACAGGGGGAGTACACCGGGGAGCTGTTTTTT; cdr3_aa: CSAIQGEYTGELFF
d_call: -; v_call: TRBV5-1; clone_size: -; j_call: TRBJ2-1; cdr3_nt: TGCGCCAGCAGCTTGGTGGTCGTAGGGACATCCTACAATGAGCAGTTCTTC; cdr3_aa: CASSLVVVGTSYNEQFF
d_call: -; v_call: TRBV20-1; clone_size: -; j_call: TRBJ1-2; cdr3_nt: TGCAGTGCTAGTATGCACGGCTCTAACTATGGCTACACCTTC; cdr3_aa: CSASMHGSNYGYTF
d_call: TRBD2; v_call: TRBV12-3/TRBV12-4; clone_size: -; j_call: TRBJ2-3; cdr3_nt: TGTGCCAGCAGTTTAGTTAGCGGGGTGACAGATACGCAGTATTTT; cdr3_aa: CASSLVSGVTDTQYF
d_call: -; v_call: TRBV18; clone_size: -; j_call: TRBJ2-1; cdr3_nt: TGTGCCAGCTCCCGGCGGGTAGGGTATCAAACCGATGAGCAGTTCTTC; cdr3_aa: CASSRRVGYQTDEQFF
d_call: -; v_call: TRBV12-3/TRBV12-4; clone_size: -; j_call: TRBJ2-1; cdr3_nt: TGTGCCAGCAGTTTGGGCCGTATCGACAATGAGCAGTTCTTC; cdr3_aa: CASSLGRIDNEQFF
d_call: TRBD1; v_call: TRBV27; clone_size: -; j_call: TRBJ2-7; cdr3_nt: TGTGCCAGCAAGGACATCCTACAGGGGGCAAACGAGCAGTACTTC; cdr3_aa: CASKDILQGANEQYF
d_call: TRBD2; v_call: TRBV29-1; clone_size: -; j_call: TRBJ2-3; cdr3_nt: TGCAGCTTTAGCGGGGTGGGAGATACGCAGTATTTT; cdr3_aa: CSFSGVGDTQYF
d_call: TRBD2; v_call: TRBV7-2; clone_size: -; j_call: TRBJ2-7; cdr3_nt: TGTGCCAGCAGCCACCCCGGCGGGGGGACTTGGGGGCAGTACTTT; cdr3_aa: CASSHPGGGTWGQYF
d_call: -; v_call: TRBV29-1; clone_size: few; j_call: TRBJ2-4; cdr3_nt: TGCAGCGTTAACTACCCTGGGGAGAACATTCAGTACTTC; cdr3_aa: CSVNYPGENIQYF
d_call: TRBD2; v_call: TRBV28; clone_size: -; j_call: TRBJ2-5; cdr3_nt: TGTGCCAGCAGGGGGGTTGGGGTGGCGGGGGGTTTACGTTCGCAAGAGACCCAGTACTTC; cdr3_aa: CASRGVGVAGGLRSQETQYF
d_call: TRBD1; v_call: TRBV6-2/TRBV6-3; clone_size: -; j_call: TRBJ1-6; cdr3_nt: TGTGCCAGCAGCCGGACAGGGAGAAATTCACCCCTCCACTTT; cdr3_aa: CASSRTGRNSPLHF
d_call: -; v_call: TRBV28; clone_size: -; j_call: TRBJ2-1; cdr3_nt: TGTGCCAGCACCACGGGATCCTACAATGAACAGTTCTTC; cdr3_aa: CASTTGSYNEQFF
d_call: -; v_call: TRBV12-3/TRBV12-4; clone_size: few; j_call: TRBJ1-2; cdr3_nt: TGTGCCAGCAGGATCGAGACAGGTCCGCGCGGCTACACCTTC; cdr3_aa: CASRIETGPRGYTF
d_call: -; v_call: TRBV20-1; clone_size: few; j_call: TRBJ2-7; cdr3_nt: TGCAGTGCTCTCGAAACACAGGGTCCGGGGTACGAGCAGTACTTC; cdr3_aa: CSALETQGPGYEQYF
d_call: TRBD1; v_call: TRBV29-1; clone_size: -; j_call: TRBJ1-2; cdr3_nt: TGCAGCGTGTCGACGGCCACAGGGGGCTACTATGGCTACACCTTC; cdr3_aa: CSVSTATGGYYGYTF
d_call: -; v_call: TRBV7-2; clone_size: many; j_call: TRBJ2-1; cdr3_nt: TGTGCCAGCAGCTTTGGGCCTTCCTACAATGAGCAGTTCTTC; cdr3_aa: CASSFGPSYNEQFF
d_call: -; v_call: TRBV5-1; clone_size: once; j_call: TRBJ2-5; cdr3_nt: TGCGCCAGCAGCTTGGAAGGCGGGTACCAAGAGACCCAGTACTTC; cdr3_aa: CASSLEGGYQETQYF
d_call: -; v_call: TRBV12-5; clone_size: -; j_call: TRBJ2-7; cdr3_nt: TGTGCTAGTGGTTTGGGTCAGAGCTCCTACGAGCAGTACTTC; cdr3_aa: CASGLGQSSYEQYF
d_call: -; v_call: TRBV3-1; clone_size: -; j_call: TRBJ1-2; cdr3_nt: TGTGCCAGCAGCCAAGAAGCCAGGGGATATGGCTACACCTTC; cdr3_aa: CASSQEARGYGYTF